The entry below describes one T cell receptor (beta chain). No antigen is known for it. No per-base quality is available; no much larger clone lies one base away. The sample belongs to a study of blood T cell repertoires in COVID-19 (dated by TCRdb to about 2020). With regard to the full study: Samples covering the acute and convalescent phases of COVID-19 were provided by collaborators in the United States, Italy and Spain. The prospective study material was composed of cDNA or gDNA derived from T cells, B-cell-depleted T cells, or PBMCs. Subjects who had been exposed to COVID-19, were actively infected with it, or had recovered from it provided the deeply sampled blood TCRbeta repertoires that made up the dataset. The repertoires were made available in a free public database intended to serve as a resource for research on the immune response to SARS-CoV-2. The samples were drawn from the first 160 participants of the ongoing ImmuneRACE study and from over 950 subjects provided by 6 global collaborators. The sample metadata nearly always contained a de-identified subject ID, COVID-19 status, age in years and sex. Where available, HLA class I and class II types were taken from metadata supplied by the sample provider and were not determined by assay-based typing.

The junction shows trimming of 1 base on V and 4 bases on J, and the gene matches do not reach 1 base of it. CDR1 and CDR2 were assigned from the germline V gene (reference sequence) as LGHDT and YNNKEL. Measured from the cysteine to the phenylalanine, the CDR3 is 15 residues long. CDR3 DNA is the only sequence kept; it has 45 bases, read in frame from the first base. TCRbeta CDR3 regions were amplified from genomic DNA using the immunoSEQ Assay, a bias-controlled multiplex PCR. On the study's bioinformatics: The number of nucleated cells in each sample was estimated from the amplification of reference gene primers within the assay. To quantify the absolute abundance of each unique TCRbeta CDR3 rearrangement, sequence reads were collapsed and filtered. For each sample, productive Simpson clonality was calculated by taking the square root of Simpson's diversity index across productive rearrangements. This is the immuneACCESS table as TCRdb keeps it, with only in-frame sequences that have V and J called. A part of the clones is gone; compared with another copy, unresolved V genes explain less than half, and the rest is unexplained. From that table come the V and J calls and clone size; the DNA was used to work out D and trimming. The sample profile shows around 65,000 clones; around four fifths of them were found once. The ten largest clones capture 5.3% of the sample.

Results and caveats for the whole study, not just this receptor: How much clinical and demographic metadata was included differed by source and by participant, and the metadata was provided uncurated.

Whole blood was collected in K2EDTA tubes by collaborating institutions according to the institutions' own protocols. For TCRbeta analysis, collaborators shipped samples as frozen whole blood, isolated PBMCs, or DNA extracted from either of those sample types. The receptor chain draws on TRBV3-1 (or the pseudogene TRBV3-2) and TRBJ2-7; 13 bases in the middle match TRBD2. Sequences were obtained from peripheral blood. The receptor's source is a man between 65 and 85 years old with acute or convalescent COVID-19. In nucleotides, the sequence is TGTGCCAGCAGCCAAGGGACTAGCGGGGGTTACGAGCAGTACTTC. Protein translation: CASSQGTSGGYEQYF.